This TCR beta chain came from a study of naive and memory T cell subsets. This CDR3 has 14 amino acids. Germline V gene sequence: CDR1 MDHEN, CDR2 SYDVKM. The study's findings and limits: Expression changes during T cell differentiation may affect RNA-based TCR counts. A few larger clonotypes appeared in naive repertoires, especially CD8, possibly memory cells re-expressing CD45RA.

Two oligonucleotides, mixed equimolar, formed the beta constant-region primer covering TRBC1 and TRBC2. The ligated cDNA underwent four PCR rounds using SP2 and nested alpha and beta constant-region primers. Ligation attached a single-stranded oligonucleotide with a 12-nucleotide UMI and the SP2 primer to the cDNA 3' end. TCRdb reprocessed the UMI-ligation and nested PCR reads with MiXCR, giving one entry per CDR3 protein. The sample yields roughly 150,000 distinct CDR3 sequences, under 25% seen once. This clonotype has at least ten counts. The antigen is not known. One junction end does not reproduce the germline sequence, and a read error may be involved. Overnight CMV lysate stimulation of fresh PBMCs defined donor CMV status by CD4+ IFNgamma.

The sequence was collected from a human donor in good health. V is TRBV28 and J is TRBJ2-7; 9 bases map to TRBD1. Sequencing was done on a sample of naive CD8+ T cells from blood. CDR3 sequence reads: CASSLTGGSYEQYF. The CDR3 DNA reads as TGCGCCAGCAGCTTGACAGGGGGGAGCTACGAGCAGTACTTC.